These 30 T cell receptor beta chains share one sample of origin, sequenced in a study of blood T cells in healthy people across ages. PCR was performed a second time for about 7 to 11 cycles using a sample-barcoded 5' primer and a J-beta primer mix. TCRdb fed the 5' RACE reads into MiXCR, producing one record per CDR3 protein. The sample lists approximately 850,000 distinct CDR3 sequences; under 45% were seen once. The specimen sequenced was blood. The receptors derive from a man aged 60 to 69 in good health.

The chain is built from TRBV7-2 and TRBJ2-2; a possible D gene is TRBD1 (5 bases). The V end lost 0 bases, the J end lost 2 bases, and 10 bases lay between the germline ends. Per germline, CDR1 SGHTA and CDR2 FQGNSA. The CDR3 extends over 16 amino acids. In nucleotides, the CDR3 is TGTGCCAGCAGCTTAGCGAACAGGATTAACACCGGGGAGCTGTTTTTT. Its translation is CASSLANRINTGELFF.

This clonotype is medium-sized (0.01 to 0.1%) within its sample. The genes are TRBV7-2 and TRBJ2-3; 9 bases are a match to TRBD2. The CDR3 extends over 13 amino acids. Unmatched junction bases numbered 2, after V lost 5 bases and J lost 5 bases. The germline CDR1 and CDR2 sequences are SGHTA and FQGNSA. This chain's CDR3 is CASSKAGGDTQYF. As DNA, the CDR3 is TGTGCCAGCAGCAAAGCGGGGGGAGATACGCAGTATTTT.

This chain connects TRBV5-5 to TRBJ1-1; possibly TRBD1 for D (5 bases). Germline V gene sequence: CDR1 SGHKS, CDR2 YYEKEE (reference sequence). CDR3 size: 16 residues. The V end lost 6 bases, the J end lost 0 bases, and 18 bases lay between the germline ends. The CDR3 protein is CASKYRDVIMNTEAFF. CDR3 in DNA: TGTGCCAGCAAATATAGGGACGTAATAATGAACACTGAAGCTTTCTTT. Full variable domain (rest looked up from reference TRBV5-5 and TRBJ1-1): DAGVTQSPTHLIKTRGQQVTLRCSPISGHKSVSWYQQVLGQGPQFIFQYYEKEERGRGNFPDRFSARQFPNYSSELNVNALLLGDSALYLCASKYRDVIMNTEAFFGQGTRLTVV.

The chain combines TRBV6-1 with TRBJ1-2; 9 positions agree with TRBD1. The CDR3 consists of 16 residues. V lost 4 bases, J lost 4 bases, and 10 bases stayed unmatched. The V gene's germline CDR1 is MNHNS and CDR2 SASEGT. CDR3 DNA sequence: TGTGCCAGCAGTGGGTCCGGGACAGGGATCGTCTATGGCTACACCTTC. This encodes CASSGSGTGIVYGYTF.

This clonotype was counted between two and nine times. A much larger clone differs from this one at a single base, so this may be a read error. DNA of the CDR3: TGCAGTGCAAAGGGACGAGCGGGGGTAAATGAGCAGTTCTTC. This gives the protein CSAKGRAGVNEQFF. This chain uses TRBV20-1 with TRBJ2-1, with 8 bases identical to TRBD2. The length of the CDR3 is 14 residues. The germline CDR1 and CDR2 sequences are DFQATT and SNEGSKA (reference sequence). The ends lost 6 bases at V and 7 bases at J; junction bases unmatched: 11.

J is TRBJ1-6 and V is TRBV4-3; no reliable D call. This CDR3 spans 15 amino acids. CDR1 and CDR2 (germline): LGHNA, YSLEER. The ends were cut back, 0 bases at V and 10 bases at J, with 13 bases in the middle. The CDR3 reads CASSQESGSWSPLHF. DNA for the CDR3: TGCGCCAGCAGCCAAGAGTCGGGGTCATGGTCACCCCTCCACTTT.

This chain joins TRBV3-1 and TRBJ1-4, with a tentative D call TRBD1 (6 bases). CDR1 and CDR2 (germline): LGHDT, YNNKEL (reference sequence). This CDR3 spans 17 amino acids. Trimming left V 3 bases short and J 2 bases short, with 16 bases between. CDR3: CASSHSSRGATNEKLFF. The CDR3 DNA sequence: TGTGCCAGCAGCCACTCTTCCAGGGGAGCGACTAATGAAAAACTGTTTTTT.

This sequence joins TRBV28 and TRBJ2-1; 10 nucleotides match TRBD2. V was pared by 8 bases and J by 7 bases, with 11 bases of the junction left unmatched. The CDR3 is 15 residues long. Germline V gene sequence: CDR1 MDHEN, CDR2 SYDVKM. The CDR3 nucleotides are TGTGCCAGCGGCGAAAGCGGGGGGGCCCAGAATGAGCAGTTCTTC. It codes for CASGESGGAQNEQFF.

V gene TRBV7-9 combines with J gene TRBJ1-6; no clear D gene. From germline, CDR1 is SEHNR and CDR2 FQNEAQ (reference sequence). The CDR3 is made up of 14 amino acids. Trimming removed 2 bases at V and 6 bases at J, with 8 bases between. The CDR3, as DNA: TGTGCCAGCAGCTTAAGGGCGCCTAATTCACCCCTCCACTTT. Translating gives CASSLRAPNSPLHF.

J is TRBJ1-4 and V is TRBV27; D perhaps matches TRBD1 (6 bases). This CDR3 spans 14 amino acids. Germline lookup yields CDR1 MNHEY and CDR2 SMNVEV (reference sequence). V was pared by 6 bases and J by 3 bases, with 11 bases between. CDR3 in amino acids: CASRQTGSNEKLFF. CDR3 DNA: TGTGCCAGCAGACAGACAGGCTCTAATGAAAAACTGTTTTTT.

At least ten counts were recorded for this clonotype. The chain couples TRBV20-1 to TRBJ2-7; D gene unclear. The germline V gene encodes CDR1 DFQATT and CDR2 SNEGSKA (reference sequence). This CDR3 has 11 amino acids. Deletions cut 2 bases from V and 2 bases from J, with 4 bases between. For the CDR3, the DNA is TGCAGTGCTAGAAGTCCCTACGAGCAGTACTTC. Translated, it gives CSARSPYEQYF.

The chain recombines TRBV27 with TRBJ1-1, with a tentative D call TRBD1 (6 bases). V lost 3 bases and J 0 bases, leaving 14 bases between the germline ends. Germline CDR1 reads MNHEY; CDR2 reads SMNVEV (reference sequence). This CDR3 is built from 16 residues. DNA for the CDR3: TGTGCCAGCAGTTTCTCCTCCGGGACATTGAACACTGAAGCTTTCTTT. This codes for CASSFSSGTLNTEAFF.

This clonotype was seen a handful of times. This chain uses TRBV20-1 with TRBJ2-3; 8 nucleotides match TRBD2. Germline CDR1 and CDR2: DFQATT and SNEGSKA (reference sequence). Losses at the gene ends were 2 bases for V and 2 bases for J; bases not matched to a gene: 6. CDR3 length equals 15 residues. The CDR3, as DNA: TGCAGTGCTAGACCCCTAGCGGGCATCACAGATACGCAGTATTTT. Translating gives CSARPLAGITDTQYF.

This clonotype was seen repeatedly, ten times or more. V usage is TRBV11-2 and J usage is TRBJ2-7; the D gene is possibly TRBD1 (6 bases). Trimming stripped 6 bases from V and 2 bases from J, with 14 bases between. The CDR3 has 14 residues. Germline V gives CDR1 SGHAT, CDR2 FQNNGV. As DNA, the CDR3 is TGTGCCAGCAGGGCCTCGGGACACCCCTACGAGCAGTACTTC. The encoded protein is CASRASGHPYEQYF. Supplemented by reference TRBV11-2 and TRBJ2-7, the full variable domain reads EAGVAQSPRYKIIEKRQSVAFWCNPISGHATLYWYQQILGQGPKLLIQFQNNGVVDDSQLPKDRFSAERLKGVDSTLKIQPAKLEDSAVYLCASRASGHPYEQYFGPGTRLTVT.

The chain recombines TRBV4-3 with TRBJ1-2; 7 nucleotides align to TRBD1. After removal of 0 bases from V and 8 bases from J, the junction contained 12 bases not matched to a gene. The germline V gene has CDR1 LGHNA and CDR2 YSLEER. The CDR3 runs to 16 residues. CDR3 sequence: CASSQDREGAMGGYTF. The CDR3 coding sequence is TGCGCCAGCAGCCAAGATCGGGAGGGGGCGATGGGCGGCTACACCTTC.

The chain is built from TRBV3-1 and TRBJ2-7; the match to TRBD2 covers 9 bases. The germline V gene encodes CDR1 LGHDT and CDR2 YNNKEL (reference sequence). The V segment lost 2 bases and the J segment 4 bases; nucleotides outside the gene matches: 6. The CDR3 runs 15 residues. The CDR3 reads CASSQQGLAFYEQYF. In DNA form, the CDR3 reads TGTGCCAGCAGCCAACAGGGACTAGCCTTTTACGAGCAGTACTTC.

This chain links TRBV12-3 or TRBV12-4 with TRBJ1-2; weak D call: TRBD1 (5 bases). There are 14 residues in the CDR3. Trimming left V 7 bases short and J 7 bases short, with 19 bases between. CDR3 nucleotide sequence: TGTGCCAGCACCGACCGGGGGGGAGTGGGTGGCTACACCTTC. This translates into CASTDRGGVGGYTF.

The sample holds a few counts of this clonotype. The chain couples TRBV7-9 to TRBJ1-1; D is unresolved. Trimming pared 2 bases from V and 6 bases from J, leaving 4 bases between. Germline V gives CDR1 SEHNR, CDR2 FQNEAQ (reference sequence). This CDR3 has 11 amino acids. CDR3 nucleotides: TGTGCCAGCAGCTTAACCCCTGAAGCTTTCTTT. This sequence encodes CASSLTPEAFF. Variable domain in full (rest from reference TRBV7-9 and TRBJ1-1): DTGVSQNPRHKITKRGQNVTFRCDPISEHNRLYWYRQTLGQGPEFLTYFQNEAQLEKSRLLSDRFSAERPKGSFSTLEIQRTEQGDSAMYLCASSLTPEAFFGQGTRLTVV.

The V gene is TRBV4-2, the J gene TRBJ2-7; 9 bases align to TRBD1. CDR1 is LGHNA, CDR2 YNFKEQ, per germline. The CDR3 is 14 residues long. Germline trimming cut 1 base from V and 3 bases from J; bases unmatched to any gene: 1. The CDR3 nucleotides read TGTGCCAGCAGCCAAGGGGACAGGGACTACGAGCAGTACTTC. It encodes CASSQGDRDYEQYF.

This clonotype showed up just a few times. The chain uses TRBV18 and TRBJ2-1; D is uncertain. The CDR3 consists of 14 residues. CDR1 KGHSH and CDR2 LQKENI come from the germline V gene. V lost 6 bases and J lost 8, with 17 bases in between. The CDR3: CASSPPAGLDEQFF. DNA of the CDR3: TGTGCCAGCTCCCCCCCTGCCGGCCTAGATGAGCAGTTCTTC. The entire variable domain, with the rest obtained from reference TRBV18 and TRBJ2-1, is as follows: NAGVMQNPRHLVRRRGQEARLRCSPMKGHSHVYWYRQLPEEGLKFMVYLQKENIIDESGMPKERFSAEFPKEGPSILRIQQVVRGDSAAYFCASSPPAGLDEQFFGPGTRLTVL.

This rearrangement joins TRBV4-1 to TRBJ2-7; D is possibly TRBD1 (5 bases). Trimming removed 2 bases from V and 4 bases from J, with 12 bases in between. CDR3 size: 14 residues. Germline loops: CDR1 MGHRA, CDR2 YSYEKL. As DNA, the CDR3 is TGCGCCAGCAGCCAACCTGGGGCCATTTACGAGCAGTACTTC. Its translation: CASSQPGAIYEQYF.

This clonotype was seen a few times. The chain carries TRBV27 and TRBJ1-6; D might be TRBD1 (6 bases). CDR3 length: 18 amino acids. Trimming left V 1 base short and J 3 bases short, with 16 bases between. The germline gives CDR1 MNHEY, CDR2 SMNVEV (reference sequence). The CDR3 bases are TGTGCCAGCAGTTTATGGGCAGGGGACTCATACTATAATTCACCCCTCCACTTT. Its protein is CASSLWAGDSYYNSPLHF.

Points on this clonotype: One junction end disagrees with the germline gene, perhaps due to a read error. This sequence joins TRBV14 and TRBJ2-7; possible D gene TRBD1, 6 bases. CDR3 size: 15 residues. CDR1 is SGHDN and CDR2 is FVKESK in the germline V gene. CDR3 sequence reads: CASSPQGKLDYGQYF. As DNA, the CDR3 is TGTGCCAGCAGCCCCCAGGGGAAACTCGACTACGGGCAGTACTTC.

The genes are TRBV28 and TRBJ1-1; the match to TRBD1 covers 9 bases. This CDR3 has 15 amino acids. In germline, CDR1 is MDHEN, CDR2 SYDVKM. J lost 1 base, V lost 6 bases, and 6 bases had no gene match. Here the CDR3 reads CASRSQGAENTEAFF. The DNA of the CDR3 is TGTGCCAGCAGATCACAGGGGGCCGAGAACACTGAAGCTTTCTTT.

The chain combines TRBV7-8 with TRBJ2-7, with TRBD1 as a possible D gene (6 bases). CDR3 length: 16 amino acids. The germline CDR1 and CDR2 sequences are SGHVS and FQNEAQ. Trimming pared 3 bases from V and 3 bases from J, leaving 18 bases between. CDR3 nucleotide sequence: TGTGCCAGCAGCTTGGCAGGGGTCTCCCTTGGCTACGAGCAGTACTTC. Translating gives CASSLAGVSLGYEQYF.

The chain carries TRBV7-9 and TRBJ2-5; D is possibly TRBD1 or TRBD2 (6 bases each). V lost 5 bases, J lost 5 bases, and 18 bases lay in between. CDR3 size: 15 residues. CDR1 and CDR2 from the germline V gene are SEHNR and FQNEAQ (reference sequence). The CDR3 reads CASSRGPGEAETQYF. The CDR3 coding sequence is TGTGCCAGCAGCCGAGGTCCAGGGGAGGCGGAGACCCAGTACTTC.

The chain joins TRBV5-1 to TRBJ1-6; D perhaps matches TRBD1 (6 bases). V shed 1 base and J shed 4 bases, with 9 bases lying between them. The germline V gene has CDR1 SGHRS and CDR2 YFSETQ. The CDR3 runs 15 residues. CDR3 nucleotide sequence: TGCGCCAGCAGCTTGAACAGGGAGTATAATTCACCCCTCCACTTT. This sequence encodes CASSLNREYNSPLHF.

The chain is built from TRBV18 and TRBJ1-2, with D perhaps matching TRBD1 (5 bases). Germline V CDR1 and CDR2: KGHSH, LQKENI. V was pared by 0 bases and J by 7 bases, with 12 bases between. The CDR3 totals 14 residues. CDR3 sequence reads: CASSPPGVPFGYTF. The DNA of the CDR3 is TGTGCCAGCTCACCACCGGGGGTCCCCTTTGGCTACACCTTC.

The chain uses TRBV5-6 and TRBJ2-1; D ambiguous. The CDR3 runs 11 residues. The V gene lost 7 bases and the J gene lost 8 bases, with 10 bases spanning the gap. Germline V CDR1 and CDR2: SGHDT, YYEEEE. DNA of the CDR3: TGTGCCAGCGCCCGAGAGGATGAGCAGTTCTTC. Protein sequence: CASAREDEQFF. Combining the CDR3 with reference TRBV5-6 and TRBJ2-1 gives the whole variable domain DAGVTQSPTHLIKTRGQQVTLRCSPKSGHDTVSWYQQALGQGPQFIFQYYEEEERQRGNFPDRFSGHQFPNYSSELNVNALLLGDSALYLCASAREDEQFFGPGTRLTVL.

This clonotype turned up a few times. The chain is built from TRBV7-2 and TRBJ2-1; D unclear. The ends were cut back, 1 base at V and 4 bases at J, with 14 bases in the middle. Germline CDR1 SGHTA, CDR2 FQGNSA. CDR3 length equals 16 residues. The CDR3 bases are TGTGCCAGCAGCTTAGGAATCGCAGTAGGTTACAATGAGCAGTTCTTC. This gives the protein CASSLGIAVGYNEQFF. The full variable domain, completed using reference TRBV7-2 and TRBJ2-1, is GAGVSQSPSNKVTEKGKDVELRCDPISGHTALYWYRQSLGQGLEFLIYFQGNSAPDKSGLPSDRFSAERTGGSVSTLTIQRTQQEDSAVYLCASSLGIAVGYNEQFFGPGTRLTVL.